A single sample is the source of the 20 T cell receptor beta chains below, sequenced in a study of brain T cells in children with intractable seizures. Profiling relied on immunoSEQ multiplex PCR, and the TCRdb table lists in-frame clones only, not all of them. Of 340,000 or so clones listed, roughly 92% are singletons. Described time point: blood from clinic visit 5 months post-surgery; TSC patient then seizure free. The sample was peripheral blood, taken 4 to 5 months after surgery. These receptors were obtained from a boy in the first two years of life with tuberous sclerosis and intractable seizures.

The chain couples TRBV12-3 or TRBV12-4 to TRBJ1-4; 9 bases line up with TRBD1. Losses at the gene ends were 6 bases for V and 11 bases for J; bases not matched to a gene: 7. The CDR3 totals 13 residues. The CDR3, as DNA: TGTGCCAGCAGCATCCGACAGGGGGTCAAACTGTTTTTT. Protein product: CASSIRQGVKLFF.

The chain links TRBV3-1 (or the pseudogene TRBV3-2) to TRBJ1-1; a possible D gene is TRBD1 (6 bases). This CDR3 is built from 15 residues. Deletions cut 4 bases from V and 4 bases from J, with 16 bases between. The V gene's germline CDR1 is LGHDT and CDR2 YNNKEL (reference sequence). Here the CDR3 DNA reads TGTGCCAGCAGCCCGAGCTTGGGGGGGCGCACTGAAGCTTTCTTT. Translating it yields CASSPSLGGRTEAFF.

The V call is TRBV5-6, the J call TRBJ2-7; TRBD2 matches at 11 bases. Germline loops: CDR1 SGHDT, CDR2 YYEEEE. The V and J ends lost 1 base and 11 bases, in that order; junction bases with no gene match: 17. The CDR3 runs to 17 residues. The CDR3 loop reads CASSLRSLAGGTTMEYF. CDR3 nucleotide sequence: TGTGCCAGCAGCTTGAGATCGCTAGCGGGGGGTACGACTATGGAGTACTTC. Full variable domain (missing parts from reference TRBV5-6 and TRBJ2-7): DAGVTQSPTHLIKTRGQQVTLRCSPKSGHDTVSWYQQALGQGPQFIFQYYEEEERQRGNFPDRFSGHQFPNYSSELNVNALLLGDSALYLCASSLRSLAGGTTMEYFGPGTRLTVT.

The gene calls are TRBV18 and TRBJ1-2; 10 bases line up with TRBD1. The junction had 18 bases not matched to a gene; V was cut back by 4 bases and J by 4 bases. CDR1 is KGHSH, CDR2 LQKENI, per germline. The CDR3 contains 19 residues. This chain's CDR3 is CASSLRTGTGALTFYGYTF. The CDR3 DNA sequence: TGTGCCAGCTCACTCAGGACCGGGACAGGGGCCCTCACGTTCTATGGCTACACCTTC.

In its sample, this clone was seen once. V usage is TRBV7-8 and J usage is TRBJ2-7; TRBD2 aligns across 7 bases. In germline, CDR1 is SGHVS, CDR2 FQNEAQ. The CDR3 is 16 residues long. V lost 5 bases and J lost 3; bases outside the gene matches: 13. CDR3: CASSPPTASGYYEQYF. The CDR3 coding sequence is TGTGCCAGCAGCCCGCCGACGGCTAGCGGATACTACGAGCAGTACTTC.

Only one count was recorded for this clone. The CDR3, as DNA: TGTGCCAGCAGTGAAATTCTCACAGGGTCCATTCCCTCTGGAAACACCATATATTTT. It specifies CASSEILTGSIPSGNTIYF. V gene TRBV6-1 combines with J gene TRBJ1-3, with D possibly matching TRBD1 (6 bases). Trimming pared 2 bases from V and 0 bases from J, leaving 20 bases between. This CDR3 is built from 19 residues. Germline values: CDR1 MNHNS, CDR2 SASEGT.

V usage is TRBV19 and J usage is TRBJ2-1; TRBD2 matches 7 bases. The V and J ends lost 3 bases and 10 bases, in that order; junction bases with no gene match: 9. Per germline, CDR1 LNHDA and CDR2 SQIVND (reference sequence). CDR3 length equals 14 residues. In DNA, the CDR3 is TGTGCCAGTAGTATCGAAGTCCCAGCGGGGGAGCAGTTCTTC. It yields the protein CASSIEVPAGEQFF.

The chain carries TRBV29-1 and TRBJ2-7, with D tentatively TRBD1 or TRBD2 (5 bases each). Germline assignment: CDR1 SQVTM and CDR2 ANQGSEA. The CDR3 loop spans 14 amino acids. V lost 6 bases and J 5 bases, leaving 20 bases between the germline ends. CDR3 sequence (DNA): TGCAGCGTCGCTTCAGGGAGCGCGGTCCACGAGCAGTACTTC. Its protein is CSVASGSAVHEQYF.

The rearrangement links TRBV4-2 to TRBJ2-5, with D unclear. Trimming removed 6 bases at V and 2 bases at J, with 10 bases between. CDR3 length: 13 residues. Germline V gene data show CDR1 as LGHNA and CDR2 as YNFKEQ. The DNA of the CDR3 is TGTGCCAGCAGTGATAGTCTTCAAGAGACCCAGTACTTC. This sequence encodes CASSDSLQETQYF.

The CDR3 loop reads CASSTTGTGALGGYTF. The CDR3 region has the DNA TGTGCCAGCAGCACAACCGGGACAGGAGCTTTAGGCGGCTACACCTTC. This rearrangement joins TRBV11-2 to TRBJ1-2; 8 nucleotides match TRBD1. Looked up from germline, CDR1 is SGHAT and CDR2 is FQNNGV. J was trimmed by 8 bases and V by 5 bases; bases with no gene match: 16. The CDR3 length is 16 residues.

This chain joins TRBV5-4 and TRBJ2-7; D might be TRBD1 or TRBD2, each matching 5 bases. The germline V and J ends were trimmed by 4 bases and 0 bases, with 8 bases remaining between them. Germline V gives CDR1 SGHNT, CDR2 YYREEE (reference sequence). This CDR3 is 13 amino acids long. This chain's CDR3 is CASSTGRSYEQYF. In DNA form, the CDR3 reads TGTGCCAGCAGCACGGGGCGCTCCTACGAGCAGTACTTC. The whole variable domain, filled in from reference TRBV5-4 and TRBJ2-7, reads ETGVTQSPTHLIKTRGQQVTLRCSSQSGHNTVSWYQQALGQGPQFIFQYYREEENGRGNFPPRFSGLQFPNYSSELNVNALELDDSALYLCASSTGRSYEQYFGPGTRLTVT.

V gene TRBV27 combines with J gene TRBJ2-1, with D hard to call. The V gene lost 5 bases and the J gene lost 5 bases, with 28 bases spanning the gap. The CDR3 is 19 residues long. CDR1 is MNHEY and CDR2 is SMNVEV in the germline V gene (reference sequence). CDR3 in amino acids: CASSPRTKLRSVSHNEQFF. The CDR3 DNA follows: TGTGCCAGCAGTCCACGGACCAAGTTACGCTCGGTGTCCCACAATGAGCAGTTCTTC.

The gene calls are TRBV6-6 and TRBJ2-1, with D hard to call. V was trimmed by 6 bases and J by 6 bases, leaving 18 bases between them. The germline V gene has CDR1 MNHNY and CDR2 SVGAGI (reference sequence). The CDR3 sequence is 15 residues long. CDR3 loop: CASSQGVYGSNEQFF. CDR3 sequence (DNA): TGTGCCAGCAGCCAAGGAGTCTACGGAAGCAATGAGCAGTTCTTC.

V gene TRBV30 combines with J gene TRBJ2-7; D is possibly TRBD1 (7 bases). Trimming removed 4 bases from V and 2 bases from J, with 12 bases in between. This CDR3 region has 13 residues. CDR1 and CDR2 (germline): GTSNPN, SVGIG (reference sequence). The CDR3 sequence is CAWKTGEAYEQYF. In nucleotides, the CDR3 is TGTGCCTGGAAAACAGGGGAGGCCTACGAGCAGTACTTC.

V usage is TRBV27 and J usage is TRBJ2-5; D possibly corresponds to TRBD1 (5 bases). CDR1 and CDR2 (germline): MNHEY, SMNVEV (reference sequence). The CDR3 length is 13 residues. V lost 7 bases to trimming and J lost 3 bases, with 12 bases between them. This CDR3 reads CASTSLGEETQYF. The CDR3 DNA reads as TGTGCCAGCACCAGTTTAGGGGAAGAGACCCAGTACTTC.

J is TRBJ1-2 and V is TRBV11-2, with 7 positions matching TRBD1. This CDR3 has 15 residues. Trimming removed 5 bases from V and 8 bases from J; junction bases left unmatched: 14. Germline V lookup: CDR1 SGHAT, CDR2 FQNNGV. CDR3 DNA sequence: TGTGCCAGCAGCCCGTTCACCGACAGGGTCCACGGCTACACCTTC. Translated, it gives CASSPFTDRVHGYTF.

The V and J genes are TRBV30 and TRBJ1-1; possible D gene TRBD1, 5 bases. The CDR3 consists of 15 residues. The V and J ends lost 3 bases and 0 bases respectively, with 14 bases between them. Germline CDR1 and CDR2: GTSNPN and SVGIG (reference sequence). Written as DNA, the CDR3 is TGTGCCTGGAGGTCAGTTCCAGGGTTGAACACTGAAGCTTTCTTT. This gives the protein CAWRSVPGLNTEAFF.

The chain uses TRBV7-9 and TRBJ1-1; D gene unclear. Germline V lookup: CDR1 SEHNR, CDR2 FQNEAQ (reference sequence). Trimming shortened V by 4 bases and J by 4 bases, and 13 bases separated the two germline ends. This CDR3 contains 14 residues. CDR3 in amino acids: CASSSSDGRTEAFF. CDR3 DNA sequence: TGTGCCAGCAGCTCCTCTGACGGACGCACTGAAGCTTTCTTT.

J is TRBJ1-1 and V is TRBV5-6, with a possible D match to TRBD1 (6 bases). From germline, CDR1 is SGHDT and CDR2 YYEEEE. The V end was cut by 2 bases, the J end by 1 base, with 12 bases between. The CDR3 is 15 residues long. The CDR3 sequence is CASSLTDRPNTEAFF. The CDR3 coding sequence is TGTGCCAGCAGCTTAACGGACAGACCGAACACTGAAGCTTTCTTT.

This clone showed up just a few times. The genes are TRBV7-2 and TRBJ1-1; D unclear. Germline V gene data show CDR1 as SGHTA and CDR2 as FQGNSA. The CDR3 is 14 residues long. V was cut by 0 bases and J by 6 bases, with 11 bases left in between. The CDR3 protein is CASSLASGYAEAFF. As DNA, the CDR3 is TGTGCCAGCAGCTTAGCTTCGGGTTACGCTGAAGCTTTCTTT. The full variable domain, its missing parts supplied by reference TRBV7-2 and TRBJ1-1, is GAGVSQSPSNKVTEKGKDVELRCDPISGHTALYWYRQSLGQGLEFLIYFQGNSAPDKSGLPSDRFSAERTGGSVSTLTIQRTQQEDSAVYLCASSLASGYAEAFFGQGTRLTVV.